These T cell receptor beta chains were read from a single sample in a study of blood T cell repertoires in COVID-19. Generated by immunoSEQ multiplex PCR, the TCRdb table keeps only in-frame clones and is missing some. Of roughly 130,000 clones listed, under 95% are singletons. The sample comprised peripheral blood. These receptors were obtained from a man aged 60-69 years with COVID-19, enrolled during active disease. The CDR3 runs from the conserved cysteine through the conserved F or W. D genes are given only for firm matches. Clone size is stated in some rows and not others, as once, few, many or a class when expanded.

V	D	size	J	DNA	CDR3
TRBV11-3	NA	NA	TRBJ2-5	TGTGCCAGCAGCTTCCCCGGGATCCCAGGATCGTACTTC	CASSFPGIPGSYF
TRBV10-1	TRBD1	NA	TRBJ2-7	TGCGCCAGCAGTGAGCCAGACAGGGATCACTACGAGCAGTACTTC	CASSEPDRDHYEQYF
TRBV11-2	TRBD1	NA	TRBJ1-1	TGTGCCAGCAGACAGGGGTCACAGAGGACTGAAGCTTTCTTT	CASRQGSQRTEAFF
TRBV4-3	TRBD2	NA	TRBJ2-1	TGCGCCAGCAGCCAGACTAGCGGCTCCTACAATGAGCAGTTCTTC	CASSQTSGSYNEQFF
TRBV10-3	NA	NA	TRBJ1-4	TGTGCCATCAGTGAGGGGGCGCTTGAAAAACTGTTTTTT	CAISEGALEKLFF
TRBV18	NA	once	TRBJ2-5	TGTGCCAGCAGCCGGACAGTACAAGAGACCCAGTACTTC	CASSRTVQETQYF
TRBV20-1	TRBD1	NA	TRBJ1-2	TGCAGTGCTAGTCCGACAGGGGGCGACGGCTACACCTTC	CSASPTGGDGYTF
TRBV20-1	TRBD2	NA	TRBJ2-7	TGCAGTGCTCGTGCGGGAGGATATTTCTACGAGCAGTACTTC	CSARAGGYFYEQYF
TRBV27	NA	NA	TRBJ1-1	TGTGCCAGCAGTCCCCCCGACAGGAGGAACACTGAAGCTTTCTTT	CASSPPDRRNTEAFF
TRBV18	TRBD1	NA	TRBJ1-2	TGTGCCAGCTCAAAGGGGGCGCAGGGCTATGGCTACACCTTC	CASSKGAQGYGYTF
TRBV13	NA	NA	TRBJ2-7	TGTGCCAGCAGCCCACCGACAGGATCTGTCTACGAGCAGTACTTC	CASSPPTGSVYEQYF
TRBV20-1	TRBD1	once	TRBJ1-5	TGCAGTGCTAGTCAGGGAGGTTGGGGCACAGGGGCCCGTCAGCCCCAGCATTTT	CSASQGGWGTGARQPQHF
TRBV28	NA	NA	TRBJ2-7	TGTGCCAGCAGCCCCACATTCGGACAGAAACACTACGAGCAGTACTTC	CASSPTFGQKHYEQYF
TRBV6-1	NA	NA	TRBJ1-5	TGTGCCAGCAGTGAAAACCAGGCTCTAAATCAGCCCCAGCATTTT	CASSENQALNQPQHF
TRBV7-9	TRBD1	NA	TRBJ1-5	TGTGCCAGCAGCTTGGCTGACAGGGACCATCAGCCCCAGCATTTT	CASSLADRDHQPQHF
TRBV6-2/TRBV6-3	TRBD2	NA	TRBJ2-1	TGTGCCAGCAGTTTACTAGCGGGATTGGTATACAATGAGCAGTTCTTC	CASSLLAGLVYNEQFF
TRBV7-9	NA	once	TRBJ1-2	TGTGCCAGCAGTCTGACAGTTTCTAACTATGGCTACACCTTC	CASSLTVSNYGYTF
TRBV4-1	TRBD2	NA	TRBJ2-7	TGCGCCAGCAGCCAAGGGGCGGGAGATTACTCCTACGAGCAGTACTTC	CASSQGAGDYSYEQYF
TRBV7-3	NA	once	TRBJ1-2	TGTGCCAGCAGCTTAACTGGGGCCTATGGCTACACCTTC	CASSLTGAYGYTF
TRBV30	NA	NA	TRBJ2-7	TGTGCCTGGAGTAACGTCCGTTCGAGAGGATACGAGCAGTACTTC	CAWSNVRSRGYEQYF
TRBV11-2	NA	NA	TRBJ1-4	TGTGCCAGCAGGACACCACGAAGTGCAACTAATGAAAAACTGTTTTTT	CASRTPRSATNEKLFF
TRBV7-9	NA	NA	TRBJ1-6	TGTGCCAGCGGAAACAGGGCCCTGGGGGACTCACCCCTCCACTTT	CASGNRALGDSPLHF
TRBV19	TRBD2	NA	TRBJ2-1	TGTGCCAGTCGAAGGACTAGAGGGGAGATCAGTGATGAGCAGTTCTTC	CASRRTRGEISDEQFF
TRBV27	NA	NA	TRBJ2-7	TGTGCCAGCAGTTTTCGTCCCTCCTACGAGCAGTACTTC	CASSFRPSYEQYF
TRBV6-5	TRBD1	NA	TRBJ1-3	TGTGCCAGCAGTTATGGGGACAGGGCTGATGGAAACACCATATATTTT	CASSYGDRADGNTIYF
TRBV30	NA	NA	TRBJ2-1	TGTGCCTGCCGGCAGGGCGCGTGGCAGTTCTTC	CACRQGAWQFF